This T cell receptor beta chain was profiled in a study of T cells after posttransplantation cyclophosphamide. Findings and caveats of the study: TRB overlap between skin or GI tissue T cells and blood was limited. Donor-recipient repertoire similarity was low at 1-2 months, rising over year one. After PTCy, TRB diversity resembled that of CNI/methotrexate controls.

The CDR3 contains 20 residues. V gave up 0 bases and J gave up 3 bases; unmatched junction bases: 16. CDR1 is SGHVS, CDR2 FNYEAQ, per germline. TCRdb's table, derived via immunoSEQ multiplex PCR, lists solely in-frame clones and lacks some. The sample lists tens of thousands of clones, 73% seen once, with over 0.65% in the top ten. About this clone itself: Its matching antigen is unknown.

On the day of bone marrow donation, the related graft donor provided peripheral blood. This TCR was sampled from an older woman in good health, CMV-negative, and a related stem cell transplant donor. The sequenced sample was memory CD4+ T cells sorted from PBMCs. The chain is built from TRBV7-6 and TRBJ2-2; 7 bases match TRBD2. Here the CDR3 reads CASSLASRAAGDGYTGELFF. CDR3 DNA sequence: TGTGCCAGCAGCTTAGCCTCCCGGGCGGCGGGAGATGGTTACACCGGGGAGCTGTTTTTT.